These T cell receptor beta chains were read from a single sample in a study of blood T cell repertoires in COVID-19. Measured with immunoSEQ multiplex PCR; TCRdb has only the in-frame clones, and not every one. The sample lists some 400,000 clones, 90% seen once, with 6% to 7.5% in the top ten. The sequenced sample was peripheral blood. The source of these receptors is a man aged 18 to 30 with active or convalescent COVID-19. CDR3s leave out the opening cysteine and the closing phenylalanine or tryptophan.

J gene: TRBJ2-7; V gene: TRBV27; CDR3 protein: ASSPEGGPSYEQY
J gene: TRBJ1-3; V gene: TRBV28; CDR3 protein: ASSQGGTGNTIY
J gene: TRBJ2-7; V gene: TRBV6-5; CDR3 protein: ASSYRQGSGYEQY
J gene: TRBJ2-2; V gene: TRBV7-9; CDR3 protein: ASSVQDRRVF
J gene: TRBJ2-4; V gene: TRBV6-5; CDR3 protein: ASSYSQGASKNIQY
J gene: TRBJ1-2; V gene: TRBV4-3; CDR3 protein: ASSQDPRALLGYT
J gene: TRBJ1-5; V gene: TRBV2; CDR3 protein: ASSSGAWDQPQH
J gene: TRBJ2-1; V gene: TRBV3-1/TRBV3-2; CDR3 protein: ASSQVGTSGGREQF
J gene: TRBJ1-2; V gene: TRBV3-1/TRBV3-2; CDR3 protein: ASSPGTGFIYGYT
J gene: TRBJ2-3; V gene: TRBV27; CDR3 protein: ASSFGTTGDTQY